This T cell receptor (beta chain) was identified during a study of blood T cell repertoires in COVID-19. Study-level background: Italy, Spain and the United States were the sources of the convalescent and acute COVID-19 samples. T cells, B-cell-depleted T cells, or PBMCs supplied cDNA or gDNA.

Germline trimming cut 5 bases from V and 2 bases from J; bases unmatched to any gene: 6. The CDR3 runs to 15 residues. CDR1 is SGHRS, CDR2 YFSETQ, per germline. As originally analysed: The assay estimated nucleated cells by amplifying reference gene primers. Using immunoSEQ multiplex PCR, the repertoire was profiled, and TCRdb retains in-frame clones only, with some absent. V and J calls and clone size come straight from that table; D and trimming were deduced from the DNA. This table has about 140,000 clones, 86% appearing once. Sequencing was carried out using peripheral blood. The source of this sequence is a woman aged 55-69 years with acute or convalescent COVID-19. V gene TRBV5-1 combines with J gene TRBJ2-2; 7 bases agree with TRBD1. Here the CDR3 reads CASSRGGINTGELFF. CDR3 nucleotide sequence: TGCGCCAGCAGTAGAGGGGGCATTAACACCGGGGAGCTGTTTTTT.